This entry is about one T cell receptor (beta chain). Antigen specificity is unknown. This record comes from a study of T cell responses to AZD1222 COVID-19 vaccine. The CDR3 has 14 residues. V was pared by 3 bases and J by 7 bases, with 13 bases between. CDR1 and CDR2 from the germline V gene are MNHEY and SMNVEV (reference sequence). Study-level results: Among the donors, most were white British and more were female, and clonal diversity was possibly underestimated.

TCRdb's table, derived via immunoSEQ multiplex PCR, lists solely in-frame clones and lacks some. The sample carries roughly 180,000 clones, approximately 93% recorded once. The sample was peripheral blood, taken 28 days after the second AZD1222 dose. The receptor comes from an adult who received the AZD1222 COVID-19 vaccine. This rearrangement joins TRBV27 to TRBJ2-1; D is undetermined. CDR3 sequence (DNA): TGTGCCAGCAGTTTCCGGGTATCCCCAAATGAGCAGTTCTTC. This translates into CASSFRVSPNEQFF.